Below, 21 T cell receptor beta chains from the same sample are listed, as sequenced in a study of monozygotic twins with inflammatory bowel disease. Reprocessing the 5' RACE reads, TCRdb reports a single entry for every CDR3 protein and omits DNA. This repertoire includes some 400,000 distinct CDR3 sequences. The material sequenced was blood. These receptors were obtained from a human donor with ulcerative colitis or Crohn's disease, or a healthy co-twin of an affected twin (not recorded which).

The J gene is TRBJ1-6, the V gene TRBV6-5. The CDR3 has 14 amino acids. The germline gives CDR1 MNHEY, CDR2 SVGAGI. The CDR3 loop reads CASSYSSYNSPLHF.

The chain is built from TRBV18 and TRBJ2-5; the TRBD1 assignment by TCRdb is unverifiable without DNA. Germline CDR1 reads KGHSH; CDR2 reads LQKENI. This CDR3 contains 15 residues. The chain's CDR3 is CASSPAIPVQETQYF.

CDR3 residues: CASSRSLGELAGVYEQYF. This rearrangement joins TRBV4-3 to TRBJ2-7; the D gene TCRdb calls, TRBD2, cannot be checked with no DNA. Germline lookup yields CDR1 LGHNA and CDR2 YSLEER. CDR3 length: 18 residues.

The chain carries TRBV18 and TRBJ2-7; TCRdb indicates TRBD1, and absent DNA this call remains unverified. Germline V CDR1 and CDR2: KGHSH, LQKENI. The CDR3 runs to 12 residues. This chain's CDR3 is CASSRRGGEQYF. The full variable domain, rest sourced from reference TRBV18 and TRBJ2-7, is NAGVMQNPRHLVRRRGQEARLRCSPMKGHSHVYWYRQLPEEGLKFMVYLQKENIIDESGMPKERFSAEFPKEGPSILRIQQVVRGDSAAYFCASSRRGGEQYFGPGTRLTVT.

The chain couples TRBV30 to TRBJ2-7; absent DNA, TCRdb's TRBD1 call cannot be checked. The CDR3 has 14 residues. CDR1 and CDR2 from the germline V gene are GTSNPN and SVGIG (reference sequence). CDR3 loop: CAWSGAGVSYEQYF.

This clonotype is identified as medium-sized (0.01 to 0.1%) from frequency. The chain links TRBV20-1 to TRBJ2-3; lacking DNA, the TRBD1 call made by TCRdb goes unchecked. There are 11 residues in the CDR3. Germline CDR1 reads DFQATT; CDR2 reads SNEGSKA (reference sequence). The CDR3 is CSAPDAHTQYF.

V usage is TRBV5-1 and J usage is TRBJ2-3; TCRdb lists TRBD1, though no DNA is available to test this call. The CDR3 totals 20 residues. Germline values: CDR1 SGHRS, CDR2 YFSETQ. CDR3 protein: CASSLAFSLGEQGEHDTQYF.

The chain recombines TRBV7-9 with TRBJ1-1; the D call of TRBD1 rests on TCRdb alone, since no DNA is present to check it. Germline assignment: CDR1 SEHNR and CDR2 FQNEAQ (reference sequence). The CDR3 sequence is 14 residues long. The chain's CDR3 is CASSAGPPNTEAFF.

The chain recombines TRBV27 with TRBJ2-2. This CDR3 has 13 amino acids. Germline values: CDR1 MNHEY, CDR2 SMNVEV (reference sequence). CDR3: CASSYQNTGELFF.

CDR3 residues: CSARWIRGVETQYF. The chain joins TRBV20-1 to TRBJ2-5; the TCRdb call, TRBD1, lacks DNA for checking. This CDR3 contains 14 residues. Germline V gene lookup returns CDR1 DFQATT and CDR2 SNEGSKA (reference sequence).

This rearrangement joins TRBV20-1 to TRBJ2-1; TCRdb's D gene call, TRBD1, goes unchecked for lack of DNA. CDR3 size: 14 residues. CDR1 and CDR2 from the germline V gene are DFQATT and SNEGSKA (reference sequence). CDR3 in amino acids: CSLRGGGFYNEQFF.

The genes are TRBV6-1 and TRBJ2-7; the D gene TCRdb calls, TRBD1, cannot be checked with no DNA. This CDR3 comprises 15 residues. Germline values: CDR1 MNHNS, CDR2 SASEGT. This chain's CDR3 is CASSLNRGSSYEQYF.

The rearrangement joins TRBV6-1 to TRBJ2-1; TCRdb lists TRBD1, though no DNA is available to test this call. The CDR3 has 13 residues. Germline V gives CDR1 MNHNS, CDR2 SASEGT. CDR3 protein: CASSGRGYNEQFF.

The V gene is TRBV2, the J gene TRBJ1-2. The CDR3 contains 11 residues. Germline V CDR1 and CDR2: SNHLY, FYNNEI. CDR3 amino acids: CASGQNYGYTF.

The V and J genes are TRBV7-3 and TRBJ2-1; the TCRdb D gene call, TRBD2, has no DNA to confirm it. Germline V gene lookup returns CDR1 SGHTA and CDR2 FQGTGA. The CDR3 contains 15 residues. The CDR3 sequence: CASSSGLANHNEQFF.

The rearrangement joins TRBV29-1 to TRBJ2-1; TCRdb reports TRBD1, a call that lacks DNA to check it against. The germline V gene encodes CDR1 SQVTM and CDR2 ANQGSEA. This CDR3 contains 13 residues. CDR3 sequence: CSAEGGAKNEQFF.

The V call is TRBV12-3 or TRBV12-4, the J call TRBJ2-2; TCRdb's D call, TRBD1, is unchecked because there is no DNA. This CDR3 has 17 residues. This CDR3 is CASSSRGSALRTGELFF.

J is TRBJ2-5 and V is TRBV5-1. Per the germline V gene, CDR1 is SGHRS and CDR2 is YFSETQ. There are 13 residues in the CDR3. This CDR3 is CASRELGQETQYF.

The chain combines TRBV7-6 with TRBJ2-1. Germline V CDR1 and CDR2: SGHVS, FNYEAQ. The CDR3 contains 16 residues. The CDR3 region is CASSPESGTPYNEQFF.

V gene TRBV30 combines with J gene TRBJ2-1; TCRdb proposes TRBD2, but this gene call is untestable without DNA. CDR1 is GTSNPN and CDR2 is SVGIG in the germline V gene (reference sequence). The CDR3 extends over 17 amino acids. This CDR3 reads CAWTATVGLATRHEQFF.

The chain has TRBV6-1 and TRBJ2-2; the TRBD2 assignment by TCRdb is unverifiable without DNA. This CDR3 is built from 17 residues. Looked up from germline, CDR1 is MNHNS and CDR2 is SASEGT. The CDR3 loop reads CASSQISGGAGTGELFF.